The 5 T cell receptor beta chains reported below all come from one sample, sequenced in a study of cytomegalovirus exposure and HLA in healthy donors. The PCR contained 60 Vbeta and 13 Jbeta primers. The repertoire was sequenced with immunoSEQ multiplex PCR; TCRdb's copy has only in-frame clones and lacks some. The sample has 110,000 to 150,000 clones; approximately 80% are singletons. The material sequenced was PBMCs. These receptors all stem from a woman in her forties or fifties in good health and CMV-seronegative.

This chain joins TRBV5-1 and TRBJ1-1; D is possibly TRBD1 (6 bases). Germline V gene sequence: CDR1 SGHRS, CDR2 YFSETQ. Trimming cost V 4 bases and J 9 bases, with 22 bases left between them. The CDR3 length is 15 residues. The CDR3 coding sequence is TGCGCCAGCAGCCTTGATAGCGGGGGCGCGGTAAAAGCTTTCTTT. It encodes CASSLDSGGAVKAFF.

This clone has ten or more counts. The chain employs TRBV18 and TRBJ1-1, with a tentative D call TRBD1 (5 bases). The V end was cut by 0 bases, the J end by 7 bases, with 12 bases between. From germline, CDR1 is KGHSH and CDR2 LQKENI. The CDR3 runs to 14 residues. In nucleotides, the CDR3 is TGTGCCAGCTCACCACCGGGGGGAGGACTTGAAGCTTTCTTT. Translated, it gives CASSPPGGGLEAFF.

This clone was seen a handful of times. This chain joins TRBV27 and TRBJ1-6, with D tentatively TRBD1 (5 bases). Between the trimmed V and J ends, which lost 5 bases and 3 bases, there was a span of 14 bases. The V gene's germline CDR1 is MNHEY and CDR2 SMNVEV (reference sequence). The CDR3 contains 16 residues. CDR3 amino acids: CASSVAGLIYNSPLHF. For the CDR3, the DNA is TGTGCCAGCAGTGTTGCAGGGCTTATCTATAATTCACCCCTCCACTTT.

The V gene is TRBV6-6, the J gene TRBJ2-1, with D unclear. Germline V gene data show CDR1 as MNHNY and CDR2 as SVGAGI (reference sequence). V gave up 7 bases and J gave up 4 bases, with 14 bases separating them. The CDR3 is 14 residues long. Here the CDR3 reads CASTLTYSYNEQFF. In DNA form, the CDR3 reads TGTGCCAGCACCCTAACTTACTCTTACAATGAGCAGTTCTTC.

The CDR3 loop is CASSLGGEDTEAFF. CDR3 sequence (DNA): TGCGCCAGCAGCCTCGGGGGGGAGGACACTGAAGCTTTCTTT. The rearrangement joins TRBV5-1 to TRBJ1-1; tentative D call: TRBD1 (5 bases). V was pared by 4 bases and J by 3 bases, with 13 bases between. The CDR3 totals 14 residues. Germline V CDR1 and CDR2: SGHRS, YFSETQ.